The rows below give T cell receptor beta chains drawn from one sample of a study of T cell clonotyping in hematopoietic cell transplantation. Generated by immunoSEQ multiplex PCR, the TCRdb table keeps only in-frame clones and is missing some. The sample consists of several thousand clones, about 70% of them appearing once. The sample consisted of peripheral blood mononuclear cells, taken 100 days after allogeneic stem cell transplant. The receptors stem from a male patient aged 55 to 69 who had an allogeneic stem cell transplant from an unrelated donor, so the T cells may come from the graft donor. Some clones in this sample may be carry-over from other donors' samples. Both conserved end residues are part of each CDR3. Fields, in order: D gene, V gene, J gene, clone size, CDR3 DNA, CDR3 protein. D genes are given only for firm matches. Rows may omit the clone size; those that give it use once, few, many or a size class.

.	TRBV5-1	TRBJ2-7	hyperexpanded	TGCGCCAGCACCGCCCCCACTAGCACCTACGAGCAGTACTTC	CASTAPTSTYEQYF
.	TRBV4-1	TRBJ2-7	.	TGCGCCAGCAGCCAAGGTTTCGAGGCCTTCTACGAGCAGTACTTC	CASSQGFEAFYEQYF
.	TRBV5-6	TRBJ2-7	few	TGTGCCAGCAGCTTGGCCGTGGGGGAGCAGTACTTC	CASSLAVGEQYF
.	TRBV6-6	TRBJ1-1	.	TGTGCCAGCAGTCCTACGGGACGGATGAACACTGAAGCTTTCTTT	CASSPTGRMNTEAFF
TRBD1	TRBV4-2	TRBJ2-3	.	TGTGCCAGCAGCCTCGCGGACAGGGCCCCCCGTGATACGCAGTATTTT	CASSLADRAPRDTQYF
.	TRBV2	TRBJ2-7	.	TGTGCCAGCAGTGAATCCCCTCGGGTCAGGGACTACGAGCAGTACTTC	CASSESPRVRDYEQYF
.	TRBV7-9	TRBJ2-5	.	TGTGCCAGCAGCTTCACGGACCGGGAGACCCAGTACTTC	CASSFTDRETQYF
.	TRBV25-1	TRBJ1-2	.	TGTGCCAGCAGTGTGAGTCTCGGGGGCTACACCTTC	CASSVSLGGYTF
TRBD1	TRBV29-1	TRBJ2-1	.	TGCAGCGTTGAAGATTCGAGGGACAGGGATAGGAATGAGCAGTTCTTC	CSVEDSRDRDRNEQFF
.	TRBV2	TRBJ2-7	.	TGTGCCAGCAGTTACTCGACCGGTTACGAGCAGTACTTC	CASSYSTGYEQYF
TRBD1	TRBV5-1	TRBJ1-1	.	TGCGCCAGCAGCTTGGGGGACAGGGGAATGAACACTGAAGCTTTCTTT	CASSLGDRGMNTEAFF
.	TRBV5-1	TRBJ1-4	few	TGCGCCAGCAGCTTGGACGGTCAGCGGGCTGAAAAACTGTTTTTT	CASSLDGQRAEKLFF
TRBD2	TRBV7-3	TRBJ2-3	many	TGTGCCAGCAGCTTTAGCGGGGGCGGCACAGATACGCAGTATTTT	CASSFSGGGTDTQYF
.	TRBV10-1	TRBJ2-7	.	TGCGCCAGCATCATCCCAAGGACTAGATGGGGGCTCGAGCAGTACTTC	CASIIPRTRWGLEQYF
TRBD2	TRBV7-2	TRBJ2-1	.	TGTGCCAGCAGCCAAGAGGGCGGGAGCTCCTACAATGAGCAGTTCTTC	CASSQEGGSSYNEQFF
TRBD1	TRBV6-6	TRBJ2-7	few	TGTGCCAGCAGTTACGGGGACAGAGCGTCCGAGCAGTACTTC	CASSYGDRASEQYF
TRBD1	TRBV6-5	TRBJ1-1	.	TGTGCCAGCAGCCCTACAGGGGGGAACACTGAAGCTTTCTTT	CASSPTGGNTEAFF
.	TRBV28	TRBJ1-1	.	TGTGCCAGCAGTTTATACGCGGGGGAGGGCACTGAAGCTTTCTTT	CASSLYAGEGTEAFF
.	TRBV27	TRBJ2-7	.	TGTGCCAGCAGTCTTTCGGGGAGCTCGTGGAACGAGCAGTACTTC	CASSLSGSSWNEQYF
.	TRBV18	TRBJ2-7	few	TGTGCCAGCACTGCAAGGGCCTCCTACGAGCAGTACTTC	CASTARASYEQYF
TRBD2	TRBV9	TRBJ2-3	.	TGTGCCAGCAGCGCCTTAGCGGGGGGTCCCACAGATACGCAGTATTTT	CASSALAGGPTDTQYF
TRBD1	TRBV6-5	TRBJ2-7	.	TGTGCCAGCAGTTACTCATATACAGGGGGCATAGACGAGCAGTACTTC	CASSYSYTGGIDEQYF
TRBD2	TRBV25-1	TRBJ2-5	.	TGTGCCAGCAGTCCTGGACTAGCGGACCAAGAGACCCAGTACTTC	CASSPGLADQETQYF
.	TRBV27	TRBJ2-7	.	TGTGCCAGCAGTTGGGCTCCTAGTTACGAGCAGTACTTC	CASSWAPSYEQYF
.	TRBV4-2	TRBJ2-3	.	TGTGCCAGCAGCCAAATAAAGGGTCCCGAGGGGGGCACAGATACGCAGTATTTT	CASSQIKGPEGGTDTQYF
.	TRBV5-4	TRBJ2-5	.	TGTGCCAGCAGCCTGGGACAAGAAGAGACCCAGTACTTC	CASSLGQEETQYF
TRBD1	TRBV27	TRBJ2-7	.	TGTGCCAGCAGTGATCGGACAGGAATCATCGAGGAGCAGTACTTC	CASSDRTGIIEEQYF
.	TRBV25-1	TRBJ2-2	once	TGTGCCAGCAGTGTTTCAATCGGGGAGCTGTTTTTT	CASSVSIGELFF
TRBD1	TRBV5-1	TRBJ1-1	.	TGCGCCAGCAGCTTGGTTTATAGGGGGCCGAACACTGAAGCTTTCTTT	CASSLVYRGPNTEAFF
.	TRBV2	TRBJ2-5	.	TGTGCCAGCAGTGAAGCACAGGGGACCCAGTACTTC	CASSEAQGTQYF
.	TRBV9	TRBJ1-1	few	TGTGCCAGCAGCGTAGAAGCCGTATCCGCTGAAGCTTTCTTT	CASSVEAVSAEAFF
.	TRBV2	TRBJ1-1	.	TGTGCCAGCAGTGAAGGCGGACAACCTAACACTGAAGCTTTCTTT	CASSEGGQPNTEAFF
TRBD1	TRBV5-1	TRBJ1-3	.	TGCGCCAGCAGCTTCAGTTTGTTAATGGACAGGGCTGGGAACACCATATATTTT	CASSFSLLMDRAGNTIYF
.	TRBV6-1	TRBJ2-7	.	TGTGCCAGCACCTACCATCTACAAGACACCTACGAGCAGTACTTC	CASTYHLQDTYEQYF
TRBD1	TRBV12-5	TRBJ1-1	.	TGTGCTAGTGGTTTGGTACAGGGGATGGCTGAAGCTTTCTTT	CASGLVQGMAEAFF
TRBD1	TRBV9	TRBJ2-5	medium-sized	TGTGCCAGCAACTCGGGACAGGTGGGGGAGACCCAGTACTTC	CASNSGQVGETQYF
TRBD2	TRBV9	TRBJ2-7	.	TGTGCCAGCAGCGTAGCGGGGGGAGGGACCGAGCAGTACTTC	CASSVAGGGTEQYF
.	TRBV15	TRBJ1-3	few	TGTGCCACCAGCAGAGATCGGAACATCGCGGGAAACACCATATATTTT	CATSRDRNIAGNTIYF
.	TRBV7-2	TRBJ1-1	.	TGTGCCAGCAGCTTGGGAAGGCTGAACACTGAAGCTTTCTTT	CASSLGRLNTEAFF
TRBD1	TRBV5-6	TRBJ2-7	.	TGTGCCAGCAGCTTGGGACAGGGCGTCGACGAGCAGTACTTC	CASSLGQGVDEQYF
.	TRBV19	TRBJ2-7	.	TGTGCCAGTAGTATCGGGATACAGTCCAACTACGAGCAGTACTTC	CASSIGIQSNYEQYF
.	TRBV7-6	TRBJ2-7	.	TGTGCCAGCAGCTTAGACCGGTCGTACGAGCAGTACTTC	CASSLDRSYEQYF
.	TRBV19	TRBJ1-5	.	TGTGCCAGTAAAAACGAGGGCCTGGGTCAGCCCCAGCATTTT	CASKNEGLGQPQHF
.	TRBV5-4	TRBJ2-2	.	TGTGCCAGCAGCGGGGGACAGAACACCGGGGAGCTGTTTTTT	CASSGGQNTGELFF
.	TRBV14	TRBJ2-1	few	TGTGCCAGCAGCAGGGTTAATGAGCAGTTCTTC	CASSRVNEQFF
.	TRBV5-3	TRBJ1-3	once	TGTGCCAGAAGCTCAGACAGAGCGCGAAACACCATATATTTT	CARSSDRARNTIYF
.	TRBV7-2	TRBJ2-7	.	TGTGCCAGCAGCTTAGGCTCCGGCGCCTTATCCTACGAGCAGTACTTC	CASSLGSGALSYEQYF